The 3 T cell receptor beta chains below all came from one sample that was sequenced in a study of CD4 T cells in relation to SARS-CoV-2 and coronaviruses. Here immunoSEQ multiplex PCR was the method, and the copy in TCRdb shows in-frame clones only, minus some. The sample holds 35,000 to 45,000 clones; roughly 80% are singletons and the top ten take approximately 7%. These receptors have no identified antigens. Sequencing was carried out using naive CD4+ T cells from PBMCs, cultured in vitro. Subset meaning: naive CD4+ T cells isolated by negative enrichment. These receptors all stem from an adult with COVID-19.

This chain connects TRBV7-9 to TRBJ1-1; TRBD1 matches 7 bases. Trimming at V came to 1 base and at J to 0 bases, leaving 2 bases not matched to a gene. Germline V gene lookup returns CDR1 SEHNR and CDR2 FQNEAQ (reference sequence). This CDR3 is built from 15 residues. The DNA of the CDR3 is TGTGCCAGCAGCTTAGGGGACAGCTTGAACACTGAAGCTTTCTTT. Protein: CASSLGDSLNTEAFF.

The chain couples TRBV7-9 to TRBJ2-7; TRBD2 aligns across 7 bases. From germline, CDR1 is SEHNR and CDR2 FQNEAQ (reference sequence). The CDR3 is 15 amino acids. The ends lost 2 bases at V and 4 bases at J; junction bases unmatched: 8. CDR3 amino acids: CASSLTAGEAYEQYF. In DNA, the CDR3 is TGTGCCAGCAGCTTAACGGCGGGAGAGGCGTACGAGCAGTACTTC.

The rearrangement joins TRBV7-2 to TRBJ2-7; TRBD2 agrees at 8 bases. Per germline, CDR1 SGHTA and CDR2 FQGNSA. Unmatched junction bases numbered 7, after V lost 4 bases and J lost 2 bases. The CDR3 loop spans 15 amino acids. DNA for the CDR3: TGTGCCAGCAGCTACACTAGCGGTCTCACCTACGAGCAGTACTTC. It codes for CASSYTSGLTYEQYF.